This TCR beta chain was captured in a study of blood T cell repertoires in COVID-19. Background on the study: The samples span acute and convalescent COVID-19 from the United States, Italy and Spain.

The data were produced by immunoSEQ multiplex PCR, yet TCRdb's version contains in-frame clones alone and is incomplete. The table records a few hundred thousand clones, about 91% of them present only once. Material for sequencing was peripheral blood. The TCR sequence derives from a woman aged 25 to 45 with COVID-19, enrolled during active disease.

The CDR3 spells CASSLLTELYYSPLHF. In DNA, the CDR3 is TGTGCCAGCAGTTTATTGACAGAGCTATATTATTCACCCCTCCACTTT. The V gene is TRBV28, the J gene TRBJ1-6; TRBD1 might be the D (5 bases). The germline CDR1 and CDR2 sequences are MDHEN and SYDVKM. The CDR3 totals 16 residues. V lost 1 base to trimming and J lost 8 bases, with 15 bases between them.